Here is one TCR beta chain with its context. These data come from a study of CD8 T cells in Susac syndrome. Random hexamers were used to reverse transcribe 0.5 to 1 ug of RNA. TCRdb redid the calling of the immunoSEQ multiplex PCR reads with MiXCR, one entry per CDR3 protein. The sample has some 260,000 distinct CDR3 sequences, roughly 95% seen once; the top ten hold about 0.071%. V lost 2 bases to trimming and J lost 9 bases; unmatched junction nucleotides: 17. The CDR3 runs 18 residues. Germline CDR1 reads MNHEY; CDR2 reads SVGEGT. High-throughput TCR beta sequencing covered peripheral CD8+ and CD4+ T cells. Control patients had untreated stable or active relapsing-remitting multiple sclerosis by revised McDonald criteria.

The clonotype comes from a human donor with multiple sclerosis. The chain links TRBV6-2 or TRBV6-3 to TRBJ2-1; 9 positions match TRBD2. Sample: CD4+ T cells from PBMCs. The CDR3 sequence: CASSYALAGPPPNGEQFF. The CDR3 nucleotides read TGTGCCAGCAGTTACGCGCTAGCGGGGCCTCCCCCCAATGGTGAGCAGTTCTTC.